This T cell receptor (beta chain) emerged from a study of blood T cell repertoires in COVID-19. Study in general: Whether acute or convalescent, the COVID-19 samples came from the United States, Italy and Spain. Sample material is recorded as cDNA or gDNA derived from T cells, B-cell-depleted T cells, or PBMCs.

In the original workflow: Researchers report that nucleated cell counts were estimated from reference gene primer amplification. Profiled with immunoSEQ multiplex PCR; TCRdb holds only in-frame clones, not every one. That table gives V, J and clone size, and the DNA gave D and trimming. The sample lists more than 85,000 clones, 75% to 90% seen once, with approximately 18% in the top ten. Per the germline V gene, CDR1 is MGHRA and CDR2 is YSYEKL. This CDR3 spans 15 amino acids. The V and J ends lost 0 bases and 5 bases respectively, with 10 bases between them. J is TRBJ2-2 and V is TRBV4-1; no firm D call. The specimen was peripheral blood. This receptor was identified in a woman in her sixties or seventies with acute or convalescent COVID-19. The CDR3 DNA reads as TGCGCCAGCAGCCAAGAAGGCAGGCTGACCGGGGAGCTGTTTTTT. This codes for CASSQEGRLTGELFF.